This is a list of T cell receptor beta chains from one sample in a study of blood T cell repertoires in COVID-19. Using immunoSEQ multiplex PCR, the repertoire was profiled, and TCRdb retains in-frame clones only, with some absent. The repertoire holds 200,000 to 250,000 clones, with 84% as singletons. Sequencing input: peripheral blood. The receptors come from a woman older than 75 with COVID-19, enrolled during active disease. CDR3s include the opening cysteine and the closing phenylalanine or tryptophan. D genes are given only for firm matches. Only part of the rows carry a size: once, few, many, or a class if the clone is expanded.

>.|.|TRBJ1-3|TRBV2
CASGSNSGNTIYF
TGTGCCAGCGGTAGTAACTCTGGAAACACCATATATTTT
>.|TRBD2|TRBJ2-1|TRBV2
CASNRLAGGQNEQFF
TGTGCCAGCAACAGACTAGCGGGAGGGCAGAATGAGCAGTTCTTC
>.|TRBD2|TRBJ2-2|TRBV19
CASTGLAGDRSTGELFF
TGTGCCAGTACGGGACTAGCGGGGGATCGGAGCACCGGGGAGCTGTTTTTT
>once|TRBD1|TRBJ1-6|TRBV6-5
CASRDRQGFSSPLHF
TGTGCCAGCAGGGACCGACAGGGCTTTAGTTCACCCCTCCACTTT
>.|TRBD1|TRBJ1-1|TRBV28
CASSSGQPNTEAFF
TGTGCCAGCAGTTCGGGACAGCCGAACACTGAAGCTTTCTTT
>.|.|TRBJ1-2|TRBV19
CASRAHGDYGYTF
TGTGCAAGTCGGGCCCACGGGGACTATGGCTACACCTTC
>.|.|TRBJ2-3|TRBV3-1/TRBV3-2
CASSQGPGWADTQYF
TGTGCCAGCAGCCAAGGTCCAGGGTGGGCAGATACGCAGTATTTT
>.|.|TRBJ1-1|TRBV18
CASSPIGPPGDTEAFF
TGTGCCAGCTCACCAATCGGGCCCCCAGGGGACACTGAAGCTTTCTTT
>few|TRBD1|TRBJ2-5|TRBV29-1
CSVGFGQGLETQYF
TGCAGCGTTGGTTTTGGACAGGGGTTAGAGACCCAGTACTTC
>.|.|TRBJ1-2|TRBV10-3
CATESRRGADYGYTF
TGTGCCACCGAAAGCCGTCGGGGGGCTGACTATGGCTACACCTTC
>.|.|TRBJ1-1|TRBV12-2
CASRRGVAEAFF
TGTGCAAGTCGCCGCGGCGTCGCTGAAGCTTTCTTT
>.|TRBD2|TRBJ2-2|TRBV27
CASRTQREGGELFF
TGTGCCAGCAGAACTCAGCGGGAGGGCGGGGAGCTGTTTTTT
>few|TRBD2|TRBJ2-3|TRBV4-1
CASSVASGGGDTQYF
TGCGCCAGCAGCGTCGCTAGCGGGGGGGGAGATACGCAGTATTTT
>.|.|TRBJ2-1|TRBV19
CASSPTGNEQFF
TGTGCCAGTAGCCCTACGGGGAATGAGCAGTTCTTC
>.|.|TRBJ1-3|TRBV19
CASPTGHSGNTIYF
TGTGCCAGCCCCACAGGGCATTCGGGAAACACCATATATTTT
>.|.|TRBJ1-1|TRBV18
CASSPARRLNTEAFF
TGTGCCAGCTCACCAGCACGCAGATTGAACACTGAAGCTTTCTTT
>.|.|TRBJ1-3|TRBV6-1
CASSEFGVLSGNTIYF
TGTGCCAGCAGTGAATTCGGAGTTCTCTCTGGAAACACCATATATTTT
>.|.|TRBJ1-4|TRBV3-1/TRBV3-2
CASSPRGGYEKLFF
TGTGCCAGCAGCCCCCGCGGGGGTTATGAAAAACTGTTTTTT
>once|.|TRBJ2-1|TRBV3-1/TRBV3-2
CASSQDRTEYNEQFF
TGTGCCAGCAGCCAAGATCGGACTGAGTACAATGAGCAGTTCTTC
>.|TRBD1|TRBJ1-3|TRBV11-2
CASSPSTGAGNTIYF
TGTGCCAGCAGCCCATCCACAGGGGCTGGAAACACCATATATTTT
>.|TRBD1|TRBJ2-1|TRBV15
CATGLDRASDEQFF
TGTGCCACCGGGTTGGACAGGGCTTCGGATGAGCAGTTCTTC
>.|TRBD2|TRBJ2-3|TRBV28
CASSPGLAGTDTQYF
TGTGCCAGCAGTCCGGGACTAGCGGGCACAGATACGCAGTATTTT
>.|TRBD2|TRBJ2-7|TRBV6-1
CASSEGTSGGEQYF
TGTGCCAGCAGTGAAGGGACTAGCGGGGGCGAGCAGTATTTC
>.|.|TRBJ2-3|TRBV4-2
CASSRGAGGLLTDTQYF
TGTGCCAGCAGCCGAGGGGCAGGGGGGCTACTCACAGATACGCAGTATTTT
>.|TRBD2|TRBJ2-2|TRBV19
CASSPGLAGTGELFF
TGTGCCAGTTCCCCGGGACTAGCGGGCACCGGGGAGCTGTTTTTT
>.|.|TRBJ2-3|TRBV12-3/TRBV12-4
CASSLLARTQYF
TGTGCCAGCAGTTTACTAGCTAGAACGCAGTATTTT
>.|.|TRBJ2-7|TRBV28
CASSLSGLGESNEQYF
TGTGCCAGCAGTTTATCGGGGTTGGGCGAGTCGAACGAGCAGTACTTC
>.|.|TRBJ2-5|TRBV5-6
CASSSPSTGETQYF
TGTGCCAGCTCTAGCCCTTCGACGGGAGAGACCCAGTACTTC
>few|.|TRBJ2-3|TRBV5-1
CASSGLTLDTDTQYF
TGCGCCAGCAGCGGGTTGACTCTTGACACAGATACGCAGTATTTT